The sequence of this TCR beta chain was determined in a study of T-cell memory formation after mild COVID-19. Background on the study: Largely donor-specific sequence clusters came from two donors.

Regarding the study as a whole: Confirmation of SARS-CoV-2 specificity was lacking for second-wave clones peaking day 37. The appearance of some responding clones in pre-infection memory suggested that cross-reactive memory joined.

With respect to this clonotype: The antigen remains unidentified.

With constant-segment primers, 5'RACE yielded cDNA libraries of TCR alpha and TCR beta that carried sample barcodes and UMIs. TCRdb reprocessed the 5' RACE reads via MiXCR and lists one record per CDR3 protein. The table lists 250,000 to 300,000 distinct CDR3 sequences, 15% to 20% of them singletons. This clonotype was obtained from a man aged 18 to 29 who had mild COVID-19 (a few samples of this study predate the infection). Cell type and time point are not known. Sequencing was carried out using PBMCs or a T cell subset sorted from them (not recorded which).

CDR3 coding DNA: TGTGCCAGTATAGACGATGAGCAGTTCTTC. Translating gives CASIDDEQFF. The chain links TRBV21-1 to TRBJ2-1. TRBV21-1 is shown as a pseudogene. CDR3 length equals 10 residues.